This T cell receptor beta chain stems from a study of T cell repertoires in cytomegalovirus infection. Whole-study findings and limits: Predominance within the ex vivo response was attributable to HLA-C-restricted CMV-specific TCR beta clonotypes.

In its sample, this clonotype was seen a few times. What it binds is unknown. TCRdb itself ran the reads through MiXCR, one entry per CDR3 protein. In the table there are 400,000 to 550,000 distinct CDR3 sequences, roughly 12% of which are singletons. V lost 0 bases and J lost 1, with 13 bases in between. The CDR3 covers 17 residues. Germline CDR1 LGHDT, CDR2 YNNKEL (reference sequence). V gene TRBV3-1 combines with J gene TRBJ2-1; D call uncertain. Sequenced material: PBMCs. The sequence was obtained from a human donor in good health (CMV status not recorded). Some clones in this sample may be carry-over from other donors' samples. This CDR3 is CASSQEIGRASYNEQFF. The CDR3 nucleotides read TGTGCCAGCAGCCAAGAGATCGGAAGGGCTTCCTACAATGAGCAGTTCTTC.